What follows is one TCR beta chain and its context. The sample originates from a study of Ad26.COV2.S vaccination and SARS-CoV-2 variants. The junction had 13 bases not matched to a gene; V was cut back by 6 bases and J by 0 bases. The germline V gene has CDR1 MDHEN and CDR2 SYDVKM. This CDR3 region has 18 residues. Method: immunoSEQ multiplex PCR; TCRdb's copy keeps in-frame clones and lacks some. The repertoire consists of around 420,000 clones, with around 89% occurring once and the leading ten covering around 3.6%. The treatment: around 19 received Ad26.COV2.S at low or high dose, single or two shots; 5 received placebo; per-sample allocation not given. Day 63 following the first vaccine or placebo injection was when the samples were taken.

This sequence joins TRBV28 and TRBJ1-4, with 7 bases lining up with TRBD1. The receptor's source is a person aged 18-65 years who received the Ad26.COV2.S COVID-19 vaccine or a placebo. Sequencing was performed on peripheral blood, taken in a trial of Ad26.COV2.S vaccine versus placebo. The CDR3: CASRGDRDYVATNEKLFF. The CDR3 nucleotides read TGTGCCAGCAGGGGGGACAGAGATTATGTTGCAACTAATGAAAAACTGTTTTTT.